These T cell receptor beta chains were read from a single sample in a study of OX40 agonist ivuxolimab in advanced cancers. Clones were sequenced by immunoSEQ multiplex PCR, and TCRdb holds only the in-frame ones, with some missing. The data show tens of thousands of clones, with nearly 90% seen just once and approximately 0.33% held by the top ten. Specimen: CD4+ or CD8+ T cells sorted from blood, collected in a trial of the OX40 agonist ivuxolimab. The receptors originated from an adult with an advanced solid tumor such as melanoma, head and neck, liver or kidney cancer. Each CDR3 is given with its conserved first and last residue. The D gene is left open where the match is weak. Clone size is stated in some rows and not others, as once, few, many or a class when expanded.

CDR3 DNA	CDR3 protein	V gene	D gene	J gene	clone size
TGTGCTAGTGGTTTCGGACCGAAGGCTTTCTTT	CASGFGPKAFF	TRBV12-5	NA	TRBJ1-1	NA
TGCAGCTCATTGAACCCGGGACAAAACTATGGCTACACCTTC	CSSLNPGQNYGYTF	TRBV29-1	NA	TRBJ1-2	NA
TGTGCCAGTACGGAGGGGGTAGGCTACACCTTC	CASTEGVGYTF	TRBV19	NA	TRBJ1-2	NA
TGTGCCCTGGCCAAGGGACTAGCGGGGACCCAGTACTTC	CALAKGLAGTQYF	TRBV30	TRBD2	TRBJ2-5	NA
TGTGCCAGCTCCCAGAGGCCTGATGAAGCTTTCTTT	CASSQRPDEAFF	TRBV18	NA	TRBJ1-1	NA
TGTGCCATCAGTGAAAGACAGGTGTCGAACACCGGGGAGCTGTTTTTT	CAISERQVSNTGELFF	TRBV10-3	NA	TRBJ2-2	NA
TGCGCCAGCAGGCACAGTCTAGCGGGGGGGCTTTATGAGCAGTTCTTC	CASRHSLAGGLYEQFF	TRBV5-1	TRBD2	TRBJ2-1	NA
TGTGCCAGCAGCTTAGGGGGGGCGCGGGCTAACTATGGCTACACCTTC	CASSLGGARANYGYTF	TRBV11-2	NA	TRBJ1-2	NA
TGTGCCAGCAGCTTCGGGACAGTGAATGAAAAACTGTTTTTT	CASSFGTVNEKLFF	TRBV7-2	TRBD1	TRBJ1-4	NA
TGTGCCAGCAGTTTACGGGGGGGCTATGGCTACACCTTC	CASSLRGGYGYTF	TRBV27	NA	TRBJ1-2	NA
TGTGCCAGCAGCCTCCGACAGGGAAGGGGAAAAACTGTTTTT	CASSLRQGRGKTVF	TRBV11-2	TRBD1	TRBJ1-4	NA
TGTGCCAGCAGTGACTGGAACTCTGGGGCCAACGTCCTGACTTTC	CASSDWNSGANVLTF	TRBV2	NA	TRBJ2-6	once
TGTGCCAGCAGTACCGAGGCAGGGTCCTACAATGAGCAGTTCTTC	CASSTEAGSYNEQFF	TRBV7-3	NA	TRBJ2-1	NA
TGTGCCATCAGTGAAGGACAGGGGGAAATCAAAGGCACCATATATTTT	CAISEGQGEIKGTIYF	TRBV10-3	TRBD1	TRBJ1-3	few
TGCGCCAGCAGTGAGGGGGGCTATCAGCCCCAGCATTTT	CASSEGGYQPQHF	TRBV10-1	NA	TRBJ1-5	NA
TGCGCCAGCAGCAAGAAGCCCAAGAGCGGGAGTCACAATGAGCAGTTCTTC	CASSKKPKSGSHNEQFF	TRBV10-1	TRBD2	TRBJ2-1	NA
TGTGCCAGCAGAAGGGACATCAATCAGCCCCAGCATTTT	CASRRDINQPQHF	TRBV6-5	NA	TRBJ1-5	few
TGCGCCAGCAGCCCTGGACAGGGGGCTTTCTACGAGCAGTACTTC	CASSPGQGAFYEQYF	TRBV5-1	TRBD1	TRBJ2-7	NA
TGTGCCAGCAGCTCCGTGGACAGGGGGCAGGACGAGCAGTACTTC	CASSSVDRGQDEQYF	TRBV5-4	TRBD1	TRBJ2-7	NA
TGCGCCAGCAGCTTGGCGACTAGCGGGGGGACTCAGCAGTTCTTC	CASSLATSGGTQQFF	TRBV5-1	TRBD2	TRBJ2-1	NA
TGTGCCAGCAGTTATCGATCAGGAAGCTCCTACAATGAGCAGTTCTTC	CASSYRSGSSYNEQFF	TRBV6-5	NA	TRBJ2-1	NA
TGTGCCAGTAGTACAGGGCGGAGCAATCAGCCCCAGCATTTT	CASSTGRSNQPQHF	TRBV19	NA	TRBJ1-5	NA
TGTGCCAGCAGTCGAAGCGATCTTCTTAGGAATGAGCAGTTCTTC	CASSRSDLLRNEQFF	TRBV7-9	NA	TRBJ2-1	NA
TGTGCCAGCAGCTTAGCTTCTAGCGGGGGAGATACGCAGTATTTT	CASSLASSGGDTQYF	TRBV7-9	TRBD2	TRBJ2-3	NA
TGTGCCAGCAGCACCCGCCCTCGGAATGAGCAGTTCTTC	CASSTRPRNEQFF	TRBV7-2	NA	TRBJ2-1	NA
TGTGCCACCGGGTGGGCGCAGGCATATCCCAATCAGCCCCAGCATTTT	CATGWAQAYPNQPQHF	TRBV13	NA	TRBJ1-5	NA
TGTGCCAGCTCATCGGTACGGGCGGCTAAGGCTGGAAACACCATATATTTT	CASSSVRAAKAGNTIYF	TRBV18	NA	TRBJ1-3	NA
TGTGCCAGCAGCTTGACAGGGGACTATGGCTACACCTTC	CASSLTGDYGYTF	TRBV7-3	TRBD1	TRBJ1-2	NA
TGTGCCAGCAGGGGACTCAGGGTCGGGGAAGAGACCCAGTACTTC	CASRGLRVGEETQYF	TRBV6-1	NA	TRBJ2-5	NA
TGTGCCAGCAGGGACAGGGGGCAGGGTGGCTACACCTTC	CASRDRGQGGYTF	TRBV2	TRBD1	TRBJ1-2	NA
TGTGCCAGTAAAGAGCGGGGGGCAAGTGAGCAGTTCTTC	CASKERGASEQFF	TRBV19	TRBD2	TRBJ2-1	NA
TGTGCCAGCAGAATAGGACAGGCAACTAATGAAAAACTGTTTTTT	CASRIGQATNEKLFF	TRBV6-4	TRBD1	TRBJ1-4	NA
TGCGCCAGCAGGGACAGCTCCTACGAGCAGTACTTC	CASRDSSYEQYF	TRBV5-1	NA	TRBJ2-7	few
TGTGCCAGCAGCTTAGGGCTTTGGGACAGGGGGCTCGAGCAGTACTTC	CASSLGLWDRGLEQYF	TRBV7-9	TRBD1	TRBJ2-7	few
TGTGCCAGCAGCTGGGGGACAGGGGACTATGGCTACACCTTC	CASSWGTGDYGYTF	TRBV7-2	TRBD1	TRBJ1-2	NA
TGCGCCAGCAGTACTGGACAGGGGCCAAGCAATCAGCCCCAGCATTTT	CASSTGQGPSNQPQHF	TRBV10-1	TRBD1	TRBJ1-5	NA
TGTGCCAGCAGTTTGGTCAGGGGAAACTCCTACAATGAGCAGTTCTTC	CASSLVRGNSYNEQFF	TRBV27	NA	TRBJ2-1	NA
TGTGCCAGCAGCCGCCGGGACAGGCAAGATACGCAGTATTTT	CASSRRDRQDTQYF	TRBV7-2	TRBD1	TRBJ2-3	NA
TGTGCCAGCAGCTTAGAGCAGGGGAATGAGCAGTTCTTC	CASSLEQGNEQFF	TRBV7-2	NA	TRBJ2-1	NA
TGTGCCAGCTCACAGGGAAACACTGAAGCTTTCTTT	CASSQGNTEAFF	TRBV7-8	NA	TRBJ1-1	once
TGCGCCAGCAGCTGGTTCCGACAGGGGGCTTGGGTGAACACTGAAGCTTTCTTT	CASSWFRQGAWVNTEAFF	TRBV5-1	TRBD1	TRBJ1-1	NA
TGTGCCAGCTCACCGGCAGGGGGCGTTCGGAACACTGAAGCTTTCTTT	CASSPAGGVRNTEAFF	TRBV18	TRBD1	TRBJ1-1	NA